One and the same sample provided the 5 T cell receptor beta chains below, sequenced in a study of T cells after posttransplantation cyclophosphamide. The table came from immunoSEQ multiplex PCR; TCRdb's copy has only in-frame clones and leaves some out. The top ten clones hold 2.5% to 3% of a sample with more than 50,000 clones, around 84% of them seen once. Sample: PBMCs. These receptors came from a man aged 30 to 39 with a blood cancer, CMV-positive, and with a related stem cell donor.

This sequence joins TRBV4-1 and TRBJ1-1; 8 bases match TRBD1. Unmatched junction bases numbered 6, after V lost 2 bases and J lost 4 bases. The V gene's germline CDR1 is MGHRA and CDR2 YSYEKL. CDR3 length: 15 residues. CDR3 sequence (DNA): TGCGCCAGCAGCCAAAGTTCGGGACAGGTCACTGAAGCTTTCTTT. Translated, it gives CASSQSSGQVTEAFF.

This rearrangement joins TRBV10-3 to TRBJ2-4; 8 nucleotides align to TRBD1. CDR3 length: 16 residues. Germline assignment: CDR1 ENHRY and CDR2 SYGVKD. V gave up 0 bases and J gave up 3 bases; unmatched junction bases: 4. The CDR3 reads CAISESQGAVKNIQYF. The CDR3 DNA reads as TGTGCCATCAGTGAGTCCCAGGGGGCTGTCAAAAACATTCAGTACTTC.

The chain employs TRBV10-3 and TRBJ1-1; 11 bases map to TRBD1. Germline V gives CDR1 ENHRY, CDR2 SYGVKD. After removal of 8 bases from V and 1 base from J, the junction contained 6 bases not matched to a gene. This CDR3 is built from 15 residues. CDR3 DNA sequence: TGTGCCATCTCGGGACAGGGGGACGGGAACACTGAAGCTTTCTTT. As protein: CAISGQGDGNTEAFF.

The chain employs TRBV6-6 and TRBJ2-7; the D is unclear. CDR1 and CDR2 (germline): MNHNY, SVGAGI (reference sequence). There are 13 residues in the CDR3. V lost 7 bases and J 4 bases, leaving 14 bases between the germline ends. Written as DNA, the CDR3 is TGTGCCAGCAATAACCTATATGAGTACGAGCAGTACTTC. It codes for CASNNLYEYEQYF.

The chain employs TRBV4-2 and TRBJ2-7, with TRBD2 matching 9 bases. V was pared by 5 bases and J by 2 bases, with 7 bases of the junction left unmatched. This CDR3 is built from 15 residues. Germline CDR1 reads LGHNA; CDR2 reads YNFKEQ. The CDR3 sequence is CASSFRTSDPYEQYF. The CDR3 DNA reads TGTGCCAGCAGCTTTAGGACTAGCGATCCCTACGAGCAGTACTTC.